A selection of T cell receptor beta chains follows, all from one sample in a study of cytomegalovirus exposure and HLA in healthy donors. Clones were read by immunoSEQ multiplex PCR, and TCRdb kept only the in-frame ones, dropping some. The data contain roughly 120,000 clones, about 80% of them singletons. The specimen was PBMCs. The receptors here all came from a woman younger than 35 in good health and CMV-seronegative. Each CDR3 is given with its conserved first and last residue. Each record gives: J gene, V gene, D gene, clone size, CDR3 protein, CDR3 DNA. The D gene is left open where the match is weak. The listing skips clone size in some rows; elsewhere it reads once, few, many or a size class.

J gene: TRBJ2-2
V gene: TRBV5-8
D gene: NA
clone size: NA
CDR3 protein: CASSLVISGNTGELFF
CDR3 DNA: TGTGCCAGCAGCTTGGTAATTAGCGGTAACACCGGGGAGCTGTTTTTT

J gene: TRBJ2-5
V gene: TRBV7-2
D gene: TRBD2
clone size: once
CDR3 protein: CASSFSGIVGETQYF
CDR3 DNA: TGTGCCAGCAGCTTTAGCGGGATCGTGGGAGAGACCCAGTACTTC

J gene: TRBJ1-1
V gene: TRBV11-2
D gene: NA
clone size: NA
CDR3 protein: CASSLSAGWTEAFF
CDR3 DNA: TGTGCCAGCAGCTTATCCGCGGGGTGGACTGAAGCTTTCTTT

J gene: TRBJ2-5
V gene: TRBV1
D gene: NA
clone size: once
CDR3 protein: CTSSQGGTQYF
CDR3 DNA: TGCACCAGCAGCCAAGGTGGCACCCAGTACTTC

J gene: TRBJ1-1
V gene: TRBV7-8
D gene: NA
clone size: NA
CDR3 protein: CASSQQGRANTEAFF
CDR3 DNA: TGTGCCAGCAGCCAACAGGGACGGGCGAACACTGAAGCTTTCTTT

J gene: TRBJ1-5
V gene: TRBV30
D gene: NA
clone size: NA
CDR3 protein: CAWRDGGGQPQHF
CDR3 DNA: TGTGCCTGGAGGGACGGGGGAGGTCAGCCCCAGCATTTT

J gene: TRBJ2-5
V gene: TRBV11-2
D gene: NA
clone size: NA
CDR3 protein: CASSPIMGLIAQYF
CDR3 DNA: TGTGCCAGCAGCCCGATTATGGGGCTTATCGCTCAGTACTTC

J gene: TRBJ1-3
V gene: TRBV27
D gene: TRBD1
clone size: NA
CDR3 protein: CASSRTGPSWDTIYF
CDR3 DNA: TGTGCCAGCAGTCGGACAGGCCCGAGCTGGGACACCATATATTTT

J gene: TRBJ2-1
V gene: TRBV6-6
D gene: NA
clone size: NA
CDR3 protein: CASSYSYRSSYNEQFF
CDR3 DNA: TGTGCCAGCAGTTACTCGTACAGGAGCTCCTACAATGAGCAGTTCTTC

J gene: TRBJ1-5
V gene: TRBV18
D gene: NA
clone size: NA
CDR3 protein: CASSPRADINQPQHF
CDR3 DNA: TGTGCCAGCTCCCCGCGGGCGGATATCAATCAGCCCCAGCATTTT

J gene: TRBJ2-7
V gene: TRBV29-1
D gene: NA
clone size: NA
CDR3 protein: CSVVDGYEQYF
CDR3 DNA: TGCAGCGTAGTAGACGGGTACGAGCAGTACTTC

J gene: TRBJ2-2
V gene: TRBV4-1
D gene: TRBD2
clone size: once
CDR3 protein: CASSPGTSLANTGELFF
CDR3 DNA: TGCGCCAGCAGTCCCGGGACTAGCCTCGCGAACACCGGGGAGCTGTTTTTT

J gene: TRBJ2-7
V gene: TRBV11-2
D gene: TRBD2
clone size: NA
CDR3 protein: CASSLGWAGGSYEQYF
CDR3 DNA: TGTGCCAGCAGCTTAGGTTGGGCGGGGGGCTCCTACGAGCAGTACTTC

J gene: TRBJ2-3
V gene: TRBV4-3
D gene: NA
clone size: few
CDR3 protein: CASSQDRQGTDTQYF
CDR3 DNA: TGCGCCAGCAGCCAAGATCGACAGGGCACAGATACGCAGTATTTT

J gene: TRBJ1-2
V gene: TRBV6-6
D gene: NA
clone size: NA
CDR3 protein: CASSYISEQGYTF
CDR3 DNA: TGTGCCAGCAGTTATATATCAGAACAGGGCTACACCTTC

J gene: TRBJ2-4
V gene: TRBV5-4
D gene: NA
clone size: NA
CDR3 protein: CASSPGGVGVNIQYF
CDR3 DNA: TGTGCCAGCAGCCCGGGCGGGGTGGGGGTAAACATTCAGTACTTC

J gene: TRBJ1-2
V gene: TRBV7-9
D gene: TRBD1
clone size: NA
CDR3 protein: CASSLGQVYGYTF
CDR3 DNA: TGTGCCAGCAGCCTGGGACAGGTATATGGCTACACCTTC

J gene: TRBJ1-2
V gene: TRBV7-9
D gene: NA
clone size: NA
CDR3 protein: CASSFETATYGYTF
CDR3 DNA: TGTGCCAGCAGCTTTGAGACAGCGACCTATGGCTACACCTTC

J gene: TRBJ1-3
V gene: TRBV6-5
D gene: NA
clone size: NA
CDR3 protein: CASRSPLSSGNTIYF
CDR3 DNA: TGTGCCAGCAGGAGCCCCCTTAGCTCTGGAAACACCATATATTTT

J gene: TRBJ1-4
V gene: TRBV4-2
D gene: NA
clone size: NA
CDR3 protein: CASRLKPGPNNEKLFF
CDR3 DNA: TGTGCCAGCAGACTAAAGCCGGGTCCAAACAATGAAAAACTGTTTTTT

J gene: TRBJ1-5
V gene: TRBV19
D gene: NA
clone size: NA
CDR3 protein: CASSIGTHSNQPQHF
CDR3 DNA: TGTGCCAGTAGTATTGGGACACATAGCAATCAGCCCCAGCATTTT

J gene: TRBJ2-5
V gene: TRBV18
D gene: TRBD2
clone size: NA
CDR3 protein: CASSHSGNQETQYF
CDR3 DNA: TGTGCCAGCTCACACAGCGGGAACCAAGAGACCCAGTACTTC

J gene: TRBJ1-2
V gene: TRBV5-1
D gene: NA
clone size: NA
CDR3 protein: CASSFGEGNYGYTF
CDR3 DNA: TGCGCCAGCAGCTTTGGGGAGGGTAACTATGGCTACACCTTC

J gene: TRBJ1-2
V gene: TRBV5-1
D gene: TRBD1
clone size: NA
CDR3 protein: CASSGQGASIGYTF
CDR3 DNA: TGCGCCAGCAGCGGTCAGGGGGCTTCTATCGGCTACACCTTC

J gene: TRBJ1-3
V gene: TRBV15
D gene: TRBD1
clone size: NA
CDR3 protein: CATSRDVYGQVRGNTIYF
CDR3 DNA: TGTGCCACCAGCAGAGATGTTTACGGACAGGTGCGGGGAAACACCATATATTTT

J gene: TRBJ1-6
V gene: TRBV10-3
D gene: NA
clone size: NA
CDR3 protein: CAISESPGRADSPLHF
CDR3 DNA: TGTGCCATCAGTGAGTCGCCCGGGAGGGCGGATTCACCCCTCCACTTT

J gene: TRBJ2-3
V gene: TRBV10-1
D gene: TRBD2
clone size: NA
CDR3 protein: CASGLAGTDTQYF
CDR3 DNA: TGCGCCAGCGGACTAGCGGGGACAGATACGCAGTATTTT

J gene: TRBJ2-5
V gene: TRBV10-2
D gene: NA
clone size: NA
CDR3 protein: CASSPGGGVWETQYF
CDR3 DNA: TGCGCCAGCAGTCCAGGGGGAGGTGTTTGGGAGACCCAGTACTTC